This T cell receptor (beta chain) was identified during a study of blood T cell repertoires in COVID-19. Study background: The samples span acute and convalescent COVID-19 from the United States, Italy and Spain. PBMCs, B-cell-depleted T cells, or T cells were the source of the cDNA or gDNA that made up the material.

V shed 3 bases and J 9 bases; nucleotides not matched to a gene: 10. CDR3 length: 16 amino acids. The germline V gene encodes CDR1 MDHEN and CDR2 SYDVKM. As handled by the study authors: Amplification of reference gene primers provided the estimated nucleated cell counts. Only in-frame clones appear in the TCRdb table, and some are missing; sequencing was by immunoSEQ multiplex PCR. Clone size and the V and J calls come from that table; the DNA yielded D and trimming. The sample includes 350,000 or so clones, about 88% of them seen just once. The gene calls are TRBV28 and TRBJ2-1; 11 nucleotides align to TRBD2. The sample taken for sequencing was PBMCs or T cells enriched from blood (not recorded which). This TCR came from a woman in her thirties who had been exposed to COVID-19. CDR3 sequence: CASSLYGSGRAGEQFF. CDR3 coding DNA: TGTGCCAGCAGTTTGTATGGTAGCGGGAGGGCCGGTGAGCAGTTCTTC.